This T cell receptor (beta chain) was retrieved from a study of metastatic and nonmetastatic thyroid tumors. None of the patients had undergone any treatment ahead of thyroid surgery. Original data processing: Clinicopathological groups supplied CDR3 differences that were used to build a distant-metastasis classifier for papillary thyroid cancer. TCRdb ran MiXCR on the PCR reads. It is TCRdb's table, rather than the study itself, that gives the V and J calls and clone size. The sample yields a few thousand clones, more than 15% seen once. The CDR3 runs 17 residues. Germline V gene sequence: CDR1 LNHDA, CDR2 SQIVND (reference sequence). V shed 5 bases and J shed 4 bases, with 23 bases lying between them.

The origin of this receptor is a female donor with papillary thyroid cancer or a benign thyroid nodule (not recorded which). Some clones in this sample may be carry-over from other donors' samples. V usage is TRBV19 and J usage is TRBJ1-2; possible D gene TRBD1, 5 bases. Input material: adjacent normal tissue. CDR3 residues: CASSPRNLRAQGYGYTF. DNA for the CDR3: TGTGCCAGTAGTCCCCGGAACCTACGGGCTCAGGGCTATGGCTACACCTTC.